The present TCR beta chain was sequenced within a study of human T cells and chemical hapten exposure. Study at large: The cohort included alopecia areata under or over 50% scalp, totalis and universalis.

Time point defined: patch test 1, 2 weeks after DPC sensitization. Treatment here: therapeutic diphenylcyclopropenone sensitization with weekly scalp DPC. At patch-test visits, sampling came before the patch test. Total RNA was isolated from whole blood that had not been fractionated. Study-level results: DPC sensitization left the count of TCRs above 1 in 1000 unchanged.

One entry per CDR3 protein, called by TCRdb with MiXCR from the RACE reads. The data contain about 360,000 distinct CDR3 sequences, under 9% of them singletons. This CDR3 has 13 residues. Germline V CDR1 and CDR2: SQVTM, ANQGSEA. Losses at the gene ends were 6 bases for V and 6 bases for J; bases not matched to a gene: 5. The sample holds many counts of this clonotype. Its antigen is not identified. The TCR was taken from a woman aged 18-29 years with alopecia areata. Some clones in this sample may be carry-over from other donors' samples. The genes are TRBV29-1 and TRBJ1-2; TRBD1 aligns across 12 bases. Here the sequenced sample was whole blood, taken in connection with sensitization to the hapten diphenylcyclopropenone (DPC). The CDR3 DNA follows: TGCAGCGTGGATAGGGACAGGGGGCATGGCTACACCTTC. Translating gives CSVDRDRGHGYTF.